A selection of T cell receptor beta chains follows, all from one sample in a study of identical twins. Each CDR3 protein gets one entry after TCRdb re-called the 5' RACE reads with MiXCR. The sample records 450,000 or so distinct CDR3 sequences, over 12% being singletons. The same sample was also studied in work on yellow fever vaccine responses in identical twins.

The specimen was CD4+ T cells sorted from blood. All receptors derive from a woman aged 18-29 years in good health. Each CDR3 is given with its conserved first and last residue. The D gene is left open where the match is weak. Size values are once, few and many counts, or a class for expanded clones, and some rows have none.

TRBJ2-1 | TRBV12-3/TRBV12-4 | . | many | CATGTRESEGYNEQFF | TGTGCCACCGGGACTCGAGAGAGCGAGGGGTACAATGAGCAGTTCTTC
TRBJ2-1 | TRBV10-1 | TRBD1 | . | CASSFTGGNYNEQFF | TGCGCCAGCAGTTTTACAGGGGGCAATTACAATGAGCAGTTCTTC
TRBJ2-7 | TRBV28 | . | few | CASSPAGSREQYF | TGTGCCAGCAGCCCAGCAGGTTCCCGGGAGCAGTACTTC
TRBJ2-5 | TRBV19 | . | . | CASAHSSSYQETQYF | TGTGCCAGTGCCCATTCTAGCTCTTACCAAGAGACCCAGTACTTC
TRBJ2-7 | TRBV28 | . | few | CASSLTGPRYEQYF | TGTGCCAGCAGCCTGACCGGGCCGCGATACGAGCAGTACTTC
TRBJ2-3 | TRBV29-1 | TRBD2 | many | CSVGVAGGLGSSDF | TGCAGCGTTGGGGTAGCGGGGGGGCTTGGCAGTAGTGATTTT
TRBJ2-7 | TRBV7-2 | TRBD2 | once | CASSWTSGRGEQYF | TGTGCCAGCAGCTGGACTAGCGGGAGGGGCGAGCAGTACTTC
TRBJ2-1 | TRBV15 | . | few | CATSRASYNEQFF | TGTGCCACCAGCAGAGCTTCCTACAATGAGCAGTTCTTC
TRBJ2-6 | TRBV7-8 | . | few | CASSLNILSGANVLTF | TGTGCCAGCAGCTTAAATATTTTGTCCGGGGCCAACGTCCTGACTTTC
TRBJ2-6 | TRBV12-3/TRBV12-4 | TRBD2 | few | CATGRGVSRSGANVLTF | TGTGCCACAGGGCGGGGGGTTTCCCGCTCTGGGGCCAACGTCCTGACTTTC
TRBJ2-3 | TRBV20-1 | . | . | CSAPPSWGTTDTQYF | TGCAGTGCTCCCCCCTCGTGGGGAACCACAGATACGCAGTATTTT
TRBJ2-7 | TRBV3-1 | TRBD2 | . | CASSWGLHEQYF | TGTGCCAGCAGCTGGGGACTACACGAGCAGTACTTC
TRBJ2-5 | TRBV3-1 | TRBD2 | few | CASSHLTKKVLAVATQYF | TGTGCCAGCAGCCACCTTACCAAGAAGGTACTAGCGGTTGCGACCCAGTACTTC
TRBJ1-2 | TRBV5-1 | . | . | CASRKTGDGYTF | TGCGCCAGCCGGAAAACAGGCGATGGCTACACCTTC
TRBJ2-2 | TRBV20-1 | TRBD1 | . | CSARENRQGPTGELFF | TGCAGTGCTAGAGAGAACAGACAGGGGCCCACCGGGGAGCTGTTTTTT
TRBJ2-1 | TRBV4-1 | . | . | CASSQELNEQFF | TGCGCCAGCAGCCAAGAACTCAATGAGCAGTTCTTC
TRBJ1-4 | TRBV2 | . | . | CASLGALKLFF | TGTGCCAGCCTTGGAGCCCTGAAACTGTTTTTT
TRBJ2-1 | TRBV9 | TRBD2 | . | CASSEQQLAGALGSYNEQFF | TGTGCCAGCAGCGAACAGCAACTAGCGGGAGCTTTGGGCTCCTACAATGAGCAGTTCTTC